The clone carrying this T cell receptor beta chain was seen a few times. Construction of the TCRbeta library involved unique molecular identifiers. TCRdb analysed the PCR reads with MiXCR anew, one entry per CDR3 protein. Seen here are fewer than 85,000 distinct CDR3 sequences, 13% to 15% observed once, and the top ten hold 25% to 30%. The V gene's germline CDR1 is SGHTA and CDR2 FQGNSA. The V gene lost 3 bases and the J gene lost 5 bases, with 16 bases spanning the gap. The CDR3 loop spans 15 amino acids. This entry comes from a study of T-cell reconstitution after alpha-beta-depleted transplantation in children.

The chain employs TRBV7-2 and TRBJ2-5, with D possibly matching TRBD1 (5 bases). The specimen comprised PBMCs, mostly from graft donor cells, sampled 180 days after TCRalphabeta/CD19-depleted stem cell transplant. This TCR was sampled from a male patient between 2 and 9 years old who had a stem cell transplant for acute lymphoblastic leukemia, so the T cells may come from the graft donor. The CDR3 nucleotides are TGTGCCAGCAGCTTGATCTGGACATCTAAGGAGACCCAGTACTTC. Translated: CASSLIWTSKETQYF.